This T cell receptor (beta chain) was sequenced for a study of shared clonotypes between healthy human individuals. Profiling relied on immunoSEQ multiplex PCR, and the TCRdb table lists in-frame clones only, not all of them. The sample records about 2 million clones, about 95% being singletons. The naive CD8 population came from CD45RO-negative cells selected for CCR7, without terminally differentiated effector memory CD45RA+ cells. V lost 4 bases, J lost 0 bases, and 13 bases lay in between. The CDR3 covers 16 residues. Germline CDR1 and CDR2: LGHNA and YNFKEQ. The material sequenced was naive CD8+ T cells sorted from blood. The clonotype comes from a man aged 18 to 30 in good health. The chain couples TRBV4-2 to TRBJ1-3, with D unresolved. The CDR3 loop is CASSRPERHSGNTIYF. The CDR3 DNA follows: TGTGCCAGCAGCCGGCCGGAACGGCACTCTGGAAACACCATATATTTT.